Each of the 2 T cell receptor beta chains below was sequenced from the same sample in a study of T cell repertoires in cytomegalovirus infection. MiXCR, run by TCRdb on the reads, gives a single entry per CDR3 protein. This sample carries 200,000 to 300,000 distinct CDR3 sequences, 12% to 15% of them seen once, and the ten largest clones take around 9.5%. The material sequenced was PBMCs. The receptor set was obtained from a human donor in good health (CMV status not recorded). Some clones in this sample may be carry-over from other donors' samples.

This clonotype has just a few counts. The chain employs TRBV11-2 and TRBJ2-1; 9 bases are shared with TRBD2. The CDR3 totals 16 residues. The trim removed 1 base at V and 3 bases at J, leaving 4 bases unmatched. In germline, CDR1 is SGHAT, CDR2 FQNNGV. The CDR3 is CASSLGPSGIYNEQFF. In nucleotides, the CDR3 is TGTGCCAGCAGCTTAGGCCCTAGCGGGATCTACAATGAGCAGTTCTTC. Filled out from reference TRBV11-2 and TRBJ2-1, the complete variable domain reads EAGVAQSPRYKIIEKRQSVAFWCNPISGHATLYWYQQILGQGPKLLIQFQNNGVVDDSQLPKDRFSAERLKGVDSTLKIQPAKLEDSAVYLCASSLGPSGIYNEQFFGPGTRLTVL.

In its sample, this clonotype was seen a few times. V and J are TRBV20-1 and TRBJ1-3; D is ambiguous. Germline V lookup: CDR1 DFQATT, CDR2 SNEGSKA (reference sequence). The V and J ends lost 3 bases and 0 bases respectively, with 9 bases between them. The CDR3 runs 14 residues. This chain's CDR3 is CSARRENSGNTIYF. In DNA form, the CDR3 reads TGCAGTGCTAGGAGAGAAAACTCTGGAAACACCATATATTTT.